The 29 T cell receptor beta chains listed next were all sequenced from one sample in a study of metastatic and nonmetastatic thyroid tumors. TCRdb called clones again from the PCR reads with MiXCR. The profile shows approximately 38,000 clones, 26% of them singletons. All patients were treatment-naive before thyroid surgery. Input material: blood. These receptor sequences come from a female donor with papillary thyroid cancer or a benign thyroid nodule (not recorded which). Some clones in this sample may be carry-over from other donors' samples.

With respect to this clone: This specimen includes other DNA sequences encoding the same CDR3. The chain combines TRBV2 with TRBJ2-7; a possible D gene is TRBD1 (6 bases). The CDR3 runs 12 residues. Germline CDR1 SNHLY, CDR2 FYNNEI. Trimming removed 4 bases from V and 4 bases from J, with 8 bases in between. CDR3 nucleotide sequence: TGTGCCAGCAGTGTGCAGGGGTACGAGCAGTACTTC. Translation gives CASSVQGYEQYF.

This sequence joins TRBV30 and TRBJ1-6; no definite D call. The CDR3 length is 15 residues. Germline V CDR1 and CDR2: GTSNPN, SVGIG (reference sequence). The germline V and J ends were trimmed by 3 bases and 0 bases, with 9 bases remaining between them. The CDR3 here is CAWRAWSSYNSPLHF. The CDR3 bases are TGTGCCTGGAGGGCATGGAGCTCCTATAATTCACCCCTCCACTTT.

This chain joins TRBV9 and TRBJ1-2, with a tentative D call TRBD1 (5 bases). The V end lost 3 bases, the J end lost 4 bases, and 10 bases lay between the germline ends. Germline V gives CDR1 SGDLS, CDR2 YYNGEE. The CDR3 is made up of 13 amino acids. CDR3 in DNA: TGTGCCAGCAGCGAAGGACAAGCCTATGGCTACACCTTC. Encoded protein: CASSEGQAYGYTF.

There are a few counts of this clone. The V call is TRBV5-1, the J call TRBJ1-1; no firm D call. Germline lookup yields CDR1 SGHRS and CDR2 YFSETQ. CDR3 length: 15 residues. Trimming took off 4 bases at V and 1 base at J, with 14 bases between the two ends. The CDR3 DNA sequence: TGCGCCAGCAGCCCTATGGGCCCAGAGAACACTGAAGCTTTCTTT. It translates to CASSPMGPENTEAFF.

This clone was counted only a few times. J is TRBJ2-7 and V is TRBV18, with 7 nucleotides matching TRBD1. With V trimmed by 1 base and J by 2 bases, 5 bases remained unmatched. Germline-derived CDR1 and CDR2 are KGHSH and LQKENI. This CDR3 is 15 amino acids long. The CDR3 DNA reads TGTGCCAGCTCACCACAGGGGGCCACTACCTACGAGCAGTACTTC. It specifies CASSPQGATTYEQYF.

The chain has TRBV6-2 or TRBV6-3 and TRBJ2-6; D gene uncertain. Germline V CDR1 and CDR2: MNHEY, SVGEGT. V was pared by 2 bases and J by 2 bases, with 13 bases between. This CDR3 contains 17 residues. CDR3 protein: CASSYPQTVTGANVLTF. The CDR3 DNA is TGTGCCAGCAGTTACCCCCAGACCGTAACTGGGGCCAACGTCCTGACTTTC.

This clone was found many times. The V call is TRBV3-1, the J call TRBJ1-2, with 9 bases matching TRBD1. V lost 1 base and J lost 3; bases outside the gene matches: 3. Germline CDR1 is LGHDT and CDR2 is YNNKEL (reference sequence). The CDR3 runs to 15 residues. CDR3 nucleotide sequence: TGTGCCAGCAGCCAAGGACAGGGGGACTACTATGGCTACACCTTC. Translation gives CASSQGQGDYYGYTF.

The V and J genes are TRBV9 and TRBJ1-1, with unresolved D. CDR3 size: 12 residues. Germline lookup yields CDR1 SGDLS and CDR2 YYNGEE. Trimming removed 3 bases from V and 2 bases from J, with 5 bases in between. The CDR3 coding sequence is TGTGCCAGCAGCGGATCAAACACTGAAGCTTTCTTT. Its protein is CASSGSNTEAFF.

This clone has at least ten counts. This chain links TRBV30 with TRBJ2-5, with 12 positions matching TRBD1. The CDR3 consists of 16 residues. The J segment lost 5 bases and the V segment lost 7 bases, leaving 14 bases of the junction unmatched. Germline CDR1 is GTSNPN and CDR2 is SVGIG (reference sequence). CDR3 in DNA: TGTGCCTCCTCCCAACCGGGACAGGGGGCTTGGGAGACCCAGTACTTC. Translated, it gives CASSQPGQGAWETQYF.

As regards this clone: One junction end disagrees with the germline gene, perhaps due to a read error. The rearrangement uses TRBV4-1 and TRBJ2-7; D perhaps matches TRBD2 (6 bases). Germline values: CDR1 MGHRA, CDR2 YSYEKL. The CDR3 length is 16 residues. Written as DNA, the CDR3 is TGCGCCAGTAGCCAAGAGCCCAGCGGGTACTCCTACGAGCAGTACTTC. Its protein product is CASSQEPSGYSYEQYF.

This clone has ten or more counts. This chain links TRBV3-1 with TRBJ2-3; TRBD2 is a possible D gene (5 bases). V was cut by 2 bases and J by 1 base, with 10 bases left in between. CDR3 length: 15 residues. Germline V gene lookup returns CDR1 LGHDT and CDR2 YNNKEL (reference sequence). CDR3 sequence reads: CASSQQDFGTDTQYF. The CDR3, as DNA: TGTGCCAGCAGCCAACAGGACTTTGGCACAGATACGCAGTATTTT.

This clone is classed as medium-sized (0.01 to 0.1%). J is TRBJ1-2 and V is TRBV28; 7 bases align to TRBD1. The germline V gene encodes CDR1 MDHEN and CDR2 SYDVKM. Losses at the gene ends were 6 bases for V and 7 bases for J; bases not matched to a gene: 8. The CDR3 totals 13 residues. For the CDR3, the DNA is TGTGCCAGCAGCCGACAGGGATCGAGTGGCTACACCTTC. The encoded protein is CASSRQGSSGYTF.

This clone has at least ten counts. The gene calls are TRBV4-3 and TRBJ1-2, with D possibly matching TRBD1 (5 bases). V dropped 0 bases and J dropped 8 bases, with 16 bases sitting between them. The CDR3 runs to 15 residues. The germline V gene has CDR1 LGHNA and CDR2 YSLEER. This CDR3 reads CASSQDVGDFAGYTF. The CDR3 DNA reads TGCGCCAGCAGCCAAGACGTAGGGGACTTTGCGGGCTACACCTTC.

The CDR3 sequence: CASSQDGAQDKDTQYF. CDR3 DNA sequence: TGTGCCAGCAGCCAAGACGGCGCGCAGGACAAAGATACGCAGTATTTT. This sequence joins TRBV3-1 and TRBJ2-3; D possibly corresponds to TRBD1 (5 bases). From germline, CDR1 is LGHDT and CDR2 YNNKEL (reference sequence). This CDR3 has 16 residues. V shed 0 bases and J shed 5 bases, with 15 bases lying between them.

Judged by abundance, this clone is medium-sized (0.01 to 0.1%). This chain joins TRBV24-1 and TRBJ2-1; TRBD1 might be the D (6 bases). V lost 12 bases and J 6 bases, leaving 17 bases between the germline ends. The CDR3 runs 13 residues. Germline-derived CDR1 and CDR2 are KGHDR and SFDVKD. In DNA, the CDR3 is TGTGCCGCTCTAGGACAGAGCATCAATGAGCAGTTCTTC. Encoded protein: CAALGQSINEQFF.

This clone was counted between two and nine times. A much larger clone is a single base away; this may be a read error. Other DNA sequences in this sample translate to the same CDR3. CDR3 DNA sequence: TGCAGCGTTGGGGGCTACCCGGGGAGCAATCAGCCCCAGCATTTT. It specifies CSVGGYPGSNQPQHF. This chain links TRBV29-1 with TRBJ1-5; possible D gene TRBD1, 5 bases. The CDR3 runs 15 residues. V was cut by 4 bases and J by 1 base, with 14 bases left in between. Germline V lookup: CDR1 SQVTM, CDR2 ANQGSEA.

The CDR3 sequence: CASSWLAENEQFF. CDR3 sequence (DNA): TGCGCCAGCAGCTGGCTAGCGGAGAATGAGCAGTTCTTC. The chain employs TRBV5-1 and TRBJ2-1; TRBD2 matches 7 bases. Germline CDR1 and CDR2: SGHRS and YFSETQ. Trimming took 3 bases from V and 7 from J; bases not matched to a gene: 4. There are 13 residues in the CDR3.

This chain uses TRBV5-6 with TRBJ2-7, with unresolved D. The CDR3 has 13 residues. Germline CDR1 SGHDT, CDR2 YYEEEE. Trimming removed 9 bases from V and 2 bases from J, with 15 bases in between. The CDR3 DNA follows: TGTGCCACGGGTGACCGTACCACCTACGAGCAGTACTTC. It yields the protein CATGDRTTYEQYF.

V usage is TRBV27 and J usage is TRBJ2-7, with D perhaps matching TRBD1 or TRBD2 (6 bases each). Per the germline V gene, CDR1 is MNHEY and CDR2 is SMNVEV (reference sequence). Trimming removed 4 bases at V and 4 bases at J, with 17 bases between. The CDR3 has 15 amino acids. CDR3 loop: CASSWAGTPPYEQYF. Written as DNA, the CDR3 is TGTGCCAGCAGTTGGGCGGGGACACCCCCTTACGAGCAGTACTTC.

For the CDR3, the DNA is TGCAGTGCTAGAGGTACTTACAATCAGCCCCAGCATTTT. Its translation is CSARGTYNQPQHF. V gene TRBV20-1 combines with J gene TRBJ1-5; the D is unclear. CDR1 and CDR2 from the germline V gene are DFQATT and SNEGSKA (reference sequence). The V end was cut by 1 base, the J end by 3 bases, with 7 bases between. This CDR3 region has 13 residues.

Of note for this clone: Because the CDR3's place on the DNA is in doubt, the DNA is left out and the CDR3 is given as listed by TCRdb. The rearrangement uses TRBV7-5 and TRBJ2-3; TRBD2, the D gene given by the table, was not confirmed from the DNA. TRBV7-5 is a listed pseudogene. The CDR3 has 19 amino acids, counting both end residues. CDR3 amino acids: CTSVPEAKRLGNCTDTQYF.

The chain employs TRBV5-1 and TRBJ2-3; perhaps TRBD2 as D (6 bases). Germline lookup yields CDR1 SGHRS and CDR2 YFSETQ. This CDR3 has 16 amino acids. Trimming removed 4 bases at V and 2 bases at J, with 17 bases between. CDR3 region: CASSEGTRAYTDTQYF. The CDR3 coding sequence is TGCGCCAGCAGCGAAGGGACTCGCGCTTACACAGATACGCAGTATTTT.

Ten or more counts support this clone. The chain joins TRBV4-1 to TRBJ2-5; 8 bases map to TRBD1. The CDR3 length is 17 residues. Germline values: CDR1 MGHRA, CDR2 YSYEKL. V lost 2 bases, J lost 0 bases, and 8 bases stayed unmatched. In DNA form, the CDR3 reads TGCGCCAGCAGCCAACCTGGACAGGGACAGTACCAAGAGACCCAGTACTTC. Its protein is CASSQPGQGQYQETQYF.

On this clone itself: The junction does not match germline at one end; this may be a read error. This chain connects TRBV7-9 to TRBJ2-4, with a possible D match to TRBD1 (5 bases). CDR1 is SEHNR and CDR2 is FQNEAQ in the germline V gene (reference sequence). This CDR3 contains 14 residues. The CDR3 DNA follows: TGTGCCAGCATCTTAGGCACCTCCGCGGCAGGGCCATACTTC. This codes for CASILGTSAAGPYF.

The CDR3 nucleotides read TGCAGCGTTGAGCTTAGCTTGAGCCGGGGCGGGTACGAGCAGTACTTC. It yields the protein CSVELSLSRGGYEQYF. The V and J genes are TRBV29-1 and TRBJ2-7, with D perhaps assigned TRBD1 or TRBD2 (5 bases each). Germline V gene data show CDR1 as SQVTM and CDR2 as ANQGSEA. Deletions cut 3 bases from V and 4 bases from J, with 22 bases between. The CDR3 loop spans 16 amino acids.

This clone appeared many times. The chain recombines TRBV6-1 with TRBJ2-3, with TRBD2 matching 9 bases. Trimming removed 4 bases from V and 1 base from J; junction bases left unmatched: 3. Germline V gives CDR1 MNHNS, CDR2 SASEGT. This CDR3 is 15 amino acids long. The CDR3 reads CASSASSGGTDTQYF. The CDR3 DNA reads TGTGCCAGCAGTGCTTCTAGCGGGGGCACAGATACGCAGTATTTT.

The rearrangement uses TRBV19 and TRBJ1-2, with 7 bases that match TRBD1. Germline assignment: CDR1 LNHDA and CDR2 SQIVND (reference sequence). V dropped 7 bases and J dropped 4; count of bases not matched to a gene: 15. The CDR3 runs to 16 residues. CDR3 sequence reads: CASMDPGQRNAYGYTF. The CDR3 DNA reads as TGTGCCAGTATGGATCCGGGACAGCGAAATGCCTATGGCTACACCTTC. The complete variable domain, with remaining parts taken from reference TRBV19 and TRBJ1-2, reads DGGITQSPKYLFRKEGQNVTLSCEQNLNHDAMYWYRQDPGQGLRLIYYSQIVNDFQKGDIAEGYSVSREKKESFPLTVTSAQKNPTAFYLCASMDPGQRNAYGYTFGSGTRLTVV.

V and J are TRBV6-1 and TRBJ2-7; TRBD2 aligns across 10 bases. Losses at the gene ends were 5 bases for V and 7 bases for J; bases not matched to a gene: 5. There are 13 residues in the CDR3. Germline-derived CDR1 and CDR2 are MNHNS and SASEGT. The CDR3 sequence is CASSKGLASEQYF. For the CDR3, the DNA is TGTGCCAGCAGTAAGGGACTAGCGTCGGAGCAGTACTTC.

On this clone: One base away lies a much larger clone, so this may be a sequencing read error. Other DNA sequences in the same sample also yield this CDR3. The chain combines TRBV7-9 with TRBJ2-5; the D gene is possibly TRBD2 (5 bases). This CDR3 region has 15 residues. Germline V gene sequence: CDR1 SEHNR, CDR2 FQNEAQ (reference sequence). The ends were cut back, 2 bases at V and 5 bases at J, with 15 bases in the middle. As DNA, the CDR3 is TGTGCCAGCAGCTTATGGCCAACGGGGTCGGAGACCCAGTACTTC. It yields the protein CASSLWPTGSETQYF.